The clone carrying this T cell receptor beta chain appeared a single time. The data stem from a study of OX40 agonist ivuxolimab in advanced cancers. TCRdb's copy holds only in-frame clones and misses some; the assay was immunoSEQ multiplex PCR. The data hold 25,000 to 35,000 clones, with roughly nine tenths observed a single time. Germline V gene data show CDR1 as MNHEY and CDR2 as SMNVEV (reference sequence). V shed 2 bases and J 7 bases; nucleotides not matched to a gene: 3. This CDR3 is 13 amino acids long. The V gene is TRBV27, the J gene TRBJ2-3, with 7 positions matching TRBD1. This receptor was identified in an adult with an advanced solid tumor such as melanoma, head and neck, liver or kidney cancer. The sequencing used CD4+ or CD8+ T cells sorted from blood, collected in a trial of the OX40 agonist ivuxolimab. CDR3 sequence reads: CASSLMDRNTQYF. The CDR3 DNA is TGTGCCAGCAGTTTAATGGACAGGAATACGCAGTATTTT.